These 24 T cell receptor beta chains were sequenced from one sample in a study of PD-1 and CTLA-4 blockade in melanoma. Using immunoSEQ multiplex PCR, the repertoire was profiled, and TCRdb retains in-frame clones only, with some absent. This table has some 30,000 clones, about nine tenths appearing once. Specimen: CD8+ T cells from peripheral blood, collected from a patient given anti-PD-1 treatment. The receptors here all came from a human donor with melanoma.

The chain recombines TRBV14 with TRBJ2-7; D remains ambiguous. CDR3 length: 14 amino acids. The germline gives CDR1 SGHDN, CDR2 FVKESK. Trimming pared 3 bases from V and 2 bases from J, leaving 11 bases between. For the CDR3, the DNA is TGTGCCAGCAGCCATGCTGACCGTACCTACGAGCAGTACTTC. Protein product: CASSHADRTYEQYF. Filled out from reference TRBV14 and TRBJ2-7, the complete variable domain reads EAGVTQFPSHSVIEKGQTVTLRCDPISGHDNLYWYRRVMGKEIKFLLHFVKESKQDESGMPNNRFLAERTGGTYSTLKVQPAELEDSGVYFCASSHADRTYEQYFGPGTRLTVT.

As regards this clone: A read error may account for a junction end that differs from germline. The chain joins TRBV6-4 to TRBJ1-2, with 7 bases aligning to TRBD1. Per the germline V gene, CDR1 is MRHNA and CDR2 is SNTAGT. This CDR3 has 17 amino acids. This CDR3 reads CASSEYWPGQPNYGYIF. CDR3 nucleotide sequence: TGTGCCAGCAGTGAATATTGGCCGGGACAGCCTAACTATGGCTACATCTTC.

This sequence joins TRBV13 and TRBJ2-1, with 7 positions matching TRBD1. This CDR3 contains 17 residues. V lost 5 bases to trimming and J lost 4 bases; unmatched junction nucleotides: 14. Germline V gene lookup returns CDR1 PRHDT and CDR2 FYEKMQ (reference sequence). DNA of the CDR3: TGTGCCAGCAGCCCCGTTGAGGCACAGGGGAATTACAATGAGCAGTTCTTC. It specifies CASSPVEAQGNYNEQFF. The full variable domain, with the rest looked up from reference TRBV13 and TRBJ2-1, is AAGVIQSPRHLIKEKRETATLKCYPIPRHDTVYWYQQGPGQDPQFLISFYEKMQSDKGSIPDRFSAQQFSDYHSELNMSSLELGDSALYFCASSPVEAQGNYNEQFFGPGTRLTVL.

The V and J genes are TRBV28 and TRBJ1-2; the D gene is possibly TRBD1 (6 bases). Looked up from germline, CDR1 is MDHEN and CDR2 is SYDVKM. V was clipped by 6 bases and J by 8 bases, with 16 bases between them. The CDR3 totals 13 residues. Written as DNA, the CDR3 is TGTGCCAGCAGCAACCCGGGGGCGCGGGGCTACACCTTC. It encodes CASSNPGARGYTF.

The chain couples TRBV6-5 to TRBJ2-7; D uncertain. This CDR3 has 14 amino acids. In germline, CDR1 is MNHEY, CDR2 SVGAGI. V lost 2 bases and J 3 bases, leaving 11 bases between the germline ends. CDR3 loop: CASSYNEEFYEQYF. CDR3 coding DNA: TGTGCCAGCAGTTACAATGAGGAATTCTACGAGCAGTACTTC.

This chain connects TRBV4-3 to TRBJ1-2; no reliable D call. The germline V gene has CDR1 LGHNA and CDR2 YSLEER. This CDR3 comprises 15 residues. Trimming left V 0 bases short and J 3 bases short, with 11 bases between. The CDR3 is CASSQDWNTYYGYTF. CDR3 bases: TGCGCCAGCAGCCAAGATTGGAACACCTACTATGGCTACACCTTC.

This clone turned up a few times. The V gene is TRBV9, the J gene TRBJ1-3; 11 bases agree with TRBD1. This CDR3 is 16 amino acids long. From germline, CDR1 is SGDLS and CDR2 YYNGEE. Germline trimming cut 3 bases from V and 1 base from J; bases unmatched to any gene: 3. Written as DNA, the CDR3 is TGTGCCAGCAGCGCCGGACAGGGGGCTTCTGGAAACACCATATATTTT. Translated, it gives CASSAGQGASGNTIYF.

J is TRBJ1-1 and V is TRBV28, with 10 bases identical to TRBD1. This CDR3 has 16 residues. Looked up from germline, CDR1 is MDHEN and CDR2 is SYDVKM. V trimming: 7 bases; J trimming: 0 bases; junction bases outside the gene matches: 8. CDR3: CASIPRGQGLNTEAFF. The CDR3 DNA reads TGTGCCAGCATTCCCCGGGGACAGGGGTTGAACACTGAAGCTTTCTTT.

The chain carries TRBV6-2 or TRBV6-3 and TRBJ1-5; TRBD1 matches at 9 bases. J gave up 3 bases and V 5 bases, and 2 bases lay outside the gene matches. The CDR3 has 14 residues. Per the germline V gene, CDR1 is MNHEY and CDR2 is SVGEGT. Here the CDR3 DNA reads TGTGCCAGCAGTAGGACAGGGGCCAATCAGCCCCAGCATTTT. Translation: CASSRTGANQPQHF.

The rearrangement uses TRBV28 and TRBJ1-4, with TRBD1 identical over 9 bases. Germline CDR1 and CDR2: MDHEN and SYDVKM. The V gene end was trimmed by 0 bases and the J gene end by 4 bases; junction bases not matched to a gene: 9. The CDR3 totals 18 residues. CDR3 DNA sequence: TGTGCCAGCAGTTTATGGGACAGGGGTTTTGGTGGTAATGAAAAACTGTTTTTT. This sequence encodes CASSLWDRGFGGNEKLFF.

This clone was counted once. The CDR3 DNA reads as TGTGCCAGCAGGGCCAGGGCAAATGGCTACACCTTC. This sequence encodes CASRARANGYTF. The chain uses TRBV6-5 and TRBJ1-2; a possible D gene is TRBD1 (5 bases). CDR1 and CDR2 (germline): MNHEY, SVGAGI. This CDR3 is 12 amino acids long. Deletions cut 6 bases from V and 6 bases from J, with 11 bases between.

This chain connects TRBV10-3 to TRBJ2-3, with 9 bases aligning to TRBD2. Looked up from germline, CDR1 is ENHRY and CDR2 is SYGVKD. The CDR3 spans 16 residues. Trimming took 3 bases from V and 3 from J; bases not matched to a gene: 7. CDR3 DNA sequence: TGTGCCATCAGTGACCGAGCGGGGGGTGATACAGATACGCAGTATTTT. It is translated as CAISDRAGGDTDTQYF.

The rearrangement joins TRBV28 to TRBJ1-5; the D is unclear. In germline, CDR1 is MDHEN, CDR2 SYDVKM. V lost 1 base to trimming and J lost 0 bases, with 4 bases between them. This CDR3 comprises 14 residues. For the CDR3, the DNA is TGTGCCAGCAGTTTATTGGGTAGCAATCAGCCCCAGCATTTT. Its translation is CASSLLGSNQPQHF.

V and J are TRBV4-1 and TRBJ1-4, with 7 bases fitting TRBD1. V lost 0 bases, J lost 8 bases, and 9 bases stayed unmatched. The germline V gene has CDR1 MGHRA and CDR2 YSYEKL. The CDR3 totals 16 residues. The CDR3 reads CASSQDPGTEGEKLFF. In DNA, the CDR3 is TGCGCCAGCAGCCAAGACCCCGGGACAGAGGGAGAAAAACTGTTTTTT.

The chain links TRBV7-9 to TRBJ2-1; 11 nucleotides line up with TRBD2. In germline, CDR1 is SEHNR, CDR2 FQNEAQ (reference sequence). The J segment lost 0 bases and the V segment lost 2 bases, leaving 3 bases of the junction unmatched. The CDR3 contains 17 residues. The CDR3 DNA reads as TGTGCCAGCAGCTTAAATAGCGGGGGGGCCTCCTACAATGAGCAGTTCTTC. Its protein is CASSLNSGGASYNEQFF.

The chain joins TRBV21-1 to TRBJ1-2; the D segment call TRBD1 is taken from the table without a DNA check. TRBV21-1 is a pseudogene locus. The CDR3 covers 19 residues. For the CDR3, the DNA is TGTGCCAGCAGGCCCCCTAAAGGGACAGGGGGTGAAGCGAACTATGGCTACACCTTC. This gives the protein CASRPPKGTGGEANYGYTF.

The chain links TRBV5-1 to TRBJ1-1, with 9 bases lining up with TRBD1. V trimming: 0 bases; J trimming: 4 bases; junction bases outside the gene matches: 7. Germline V gene lookup returns CDR1 SGHRS and CDR2 YFSETQ. This CDR3 has 16 residues. CDR3 protein: CASSLGYRGQATEAFF. The CDR3 region has the DNA TGCGCCAGCAGCTTGGGGTACAGGGGGCAGGCCACTGAAGCTTTCTTT.

This chain uses TRBV30 with TRBJ1-5; D gene uncertain. This CDR3 has 11 residues. V lost 5 bases, J lost 4 bases, and 6 bases lay in between. Germline V gene sequence: CDR1 GTSNPN, CDR2 SVGIG (reference sequence). CDR3 region: CAWGENQPQHF. The CDR3 nucleotides are TGTGCCTGGGGGGAAAATCAGCCCCAGCATTTT.

V gene TRBV13 combines with J gene TRBJ2-2, with 12 bases identical to TRBD2. J was trimmed by 4 bases and V by 0 bases; bases with no gene match: 12. CDR3 length equals 20 residues. Germline V gives CDR1 PRHDT, CDR2 FYEKMQ (reference sequence). In DNA form, the CDR3 reads TGTGCCAGCAGCTTAGGCCGCCTAGCGGGGGGGCGTGGGAGCACCGGGGAGCTGTTTTTT. Encoded protein: CASSLGRLAGGRGSTGELFF.

The chain combines TRBV27 with TRBJ1-1; possibly TRBD1 for D (5 bases). Trimming left V 0 bases short and J 4 bases short, with 12 bases between. Germline V gives CDR1 MNHEY, CDR2 SMNVEV (reference sequence). The CDR3 spans 15 residues. The CDR3 loop reads CASSLSGPWGTEAFF. In nucleotides, the CDR3 is TGTGCCAGCAGTTTATCGGGACCATGGGGCACTGAAGCTTTCTTT.

The CDR3 nucleotides are TGTGCCAGCAGCCAGGGGACAGGGGTGAACGAGCAGTACTTC. Amino acids: CASSQGTGVNEQYF. V gene TRBV3-1 (or the pseudogene TRBV3-2) combines with J gene TRBJ2-7; 10 positions agree with TRBD1. The CDR3 spans 14 residues. Germline trimming cut 3 bases from V and 5 bases from J; bases unmatched to any gene: 4. Germline values: CDR1 LGHDT, CDR2 YNNKEL (reference sequence).

This clone occurred once. The chain links TRBV28 to TRBJ1-6, with D unclear. Germline V gene data show CDR1 as MDHEN and CDR2 as SYDVKM. This CDR3 is 17 amino acids long. The V and J ends lost 2 bases and 0 bases respectively, with 11 bases between them. CDR3 loop: CASSLISGSSYNSPLHF. The CDR3 bases are TGTGCCAGCAGTTTAATCTCGGGAAGCTCCTATAATTCACCCCTCCACTTT.

The chain uses TRBV6-5 and TRBJ1-2; D is unresolved. The CDR3 length is 14 residues. Germline CDR1 is MNHEY and CDR2 is SVGAGI. V was cut by 3 bases and J by 4 bases, with 12 bases left in between. The CDR3 sequence: CASSYNPAGYGYTF. The CDR3 DNA reads as TGTGCCAGCAGTTATAATCCGGCGGGCTATGGCTACACCTTC.

The chain joins TRBV29-1 to TRBJ1-1; D gene ambiguous. The length of the CDR3 is 14 residues. Trimming shortened V by 5 bases and J by 4 bases, and 17 bases separated the two germline ends. The V gene's germline CDR1 is SQVTM and CDR2 ANQGSEA. CDR3 amino acids: CSVTAVGGPTEAFF. The CDR3 DNA reads as TGCAGCGTTACCGCCGTGGGAGGCCCCACTGAAGCTTTCTTT.